These 11 T cell receptor beta chains came from one sample sequenced in a study of T-cell reconstitution after alpha-beta-depleted transplantation in children. As it was prepared, the TCRbeta library received unique molecular identifiers. Each CDR3 protein gets one entry after TCRdb re-called the PCR reads with MiXCR. The table records 250,000 or so distinct CDR3 sequences, roughly a quarter of them present only once. This material consisted of PBMCs, mostly from graft donor cells, taken 360 days after TCRalphabeta/CD19-depleted stem cell transplant. The receptors stem from a female patient under 10 years old who had a stem cell transplant for congenital amegakaryocytic thrombocytopenia, so the T cells may come from the graft donor.

This chain uses TRBV12-3 or TRBV12-4 with TRBJ2-3, with D hard to call. V lost 2 bases and J lost 0, with 9 bases in between. This CDR3 contains 15 residues. CDR3 loop: CASSLFAQSTDTQYF. CDR3 coding DNA: TGTGCCAGCAGTTTATTCGCCCAGAGCACAGATACGCAGTATTTT.

The chain carries TRBV7-2 and TRBJ2-1; the match to TRBD2 covers 7 bases. This CDR3 has 16 amino acids. Trimming took 5 bases from V and 2 from J; bases not matched to a gene: 9. From germline, CDR1 is SGHTA and CDR2 FQGNSA. The CDR3 protein is CASSGDYVGAYNEQFF. CDR3 DNA sequence: TGTGCCAGCAGCGGGGACTATGTTGGGGCCTACAATGAGCAGTTCTTC.

In its sample, this clonotype was seen a few times. The chain couples TRBV4-1 to TRBJ2-1, with TRBD2 matching 9 bases. This CDR3 spans 12 amino acids. Germline values: CDR1 MGHRA, CDR2 YSYEKL. J gave up 8 bases and V 4 bases, and 0 bases lay outside the gene matches. The DNA of the CDR3 is TGCGCCAGCAGCCGACTAGCGGATGAGCAGTTCTTC. It is translated as CASSRLADEQFF.

This clonotype was counted between two and nine times. This rearrangement joins TRBV5-1 to TRBJ1-1; TRBD1 is a possible D gene (5 bases). The CDR3 spans 12 residues. Trimming cost V 4 bases and J 4 bases, with 8 bases left between them. CDR1 and CDR2 (germline): SGHRS, YFSETQ. In nucleotides, the CDR3 is TGCGCCAGCAGCGCGCAGGGCACTGAAGCTTTCTTT. As protein: CASSAQGTEAFF.

This clonotype was recorded a few times. This chain uses TRBV7-8 with TRBJ1-6; D remains ambiguous. Trimming stripped 1 base from V and 9 bases from J, with 4 bases between. Germline-derived CDR1 and CDR2 are SGHVS and FQNEAQ. This CDR3 region has 12 residues. CDR3 sequence: CASSLEGSPLHF. The CDR3 coding sequence is TGTGCCAGCAGCTTAGAGGGTTCACCCCTCCACTTT. Combining the CDR3 with reference TRBV7-8 and TRBJ1-6 gives the whole variable domain GAGVSQSPRYKVAKRGQDVALRCDPISGHVSLFWYQQALGQGPEFLTYFQNEAQLDKSGLPSDRFFAERPEGSVSTLKIQRTQQEDSAVYLCASSLEGSPLHFGNGTRLTVT.

This clonotype was recorded at least ten times. CDR3 DNA: TGTGCCAGCAGCCTAACAGGTATTTACTCCTACGAGCAGTACTTC. Amino acids: CASSLTGIYSYEQYF. The chain has TRBV5-4 and TRBJ2-7; TRBD1 might be the D (5 bases). The V end lost 4 bases, the J end lost 0 bases, and 14 bases lay between the germline ends. The CDR3 loop spans 15 amino acids. CDR1 and CDR2 from the germline V gene are SGHNT and YYREEE (reference sequence).

This clonotype appeared many times. V usage is TRBV11-1 and J usage is TRBJ2-1, with 11 bases identical to TRBD2. Trimming cost V 1 base and J 8 bases; bases outside gene matches: 13. The CDR3 has 18 residues. CDR1 is SGHAT and CDR2 is FQDESV in the germline V gene (reference sequence). CDR3 nucleotide sequence: TGTGCCAGCAGCTTAGAGGCCCAACTAGCGGGAGACCGCGATGAGCAGTTCTTC. Encoded protein: CASSLEAQLAGDRDEQFF. Full variable domain (rest looked up from reference TRBV11-1 and TRBJ2-1): EAEVAQSPRYKITEKSQAVAFWCDPISGHATLYWYRQILGQGPELLVQFQDESVVDDSQLPKDRFSAERLKGVDSTLKIQPAELGDSAMYLCASSLEAQLAGDRDEQFFGPGTRLTVL.

The V call is TRBV20-1, the J call TRBJ1-1; maybe TRBD1 (5 bases). This CDR3 is built from 14 residues. CDR1 is DFQATT and CDR2 is SNEGSKA in the germline V gene (reference sequence). Between the trimmed V and J ends, which lost 3 bases and 0 bases, there was a span of 11 bases. The CDR3 loop reads CSASWGRMNTEAFF. The CDR3 DNA is TGCAGTGCTAGTTGGGGGAGGATGAACACTGAAGCTTTCTTT.

The genes are TRBV7-8 and TRBJ1-5; D ambiguous. The CDR3 is 14 amino acids. Germline lookup yields CDR1 SGHVS and CDR2 FQNEAQ. Trimming removed 5 bases from V and 2 bases from J, with 10 bases in between. CDR3 nucleotides: TGTGCCAGCAGCCCGCAGGCGCGCAATCAGCCCCAGCATTTT. This gives the protein CASSPQARNQPQHF.

Concerning this clonotype itself: Relative to the germline gene, one junction end is altered; a read error may explain this. The rearrangement links TRBV20-1 to TRBJ2-3; D remains ambiguous. CDR3 length: 12 amino acids. Germline V gene lookup returns CDR1 DFQATT and CDR2 SNEGSKA (reference sequence). CDR3 in DNA: TGCAGTGCTACGATATTTCCAGAGACGCAGTATTTT. This encodes CSATIFPETQYF.

This clonotype has a count of ten or more. V and J are TRBV12-3 or TRBV12-4 and TRBJ2-4; a possible D gene is TRBD1 (6 bases). The CDR3 runs 13 residues. Deletions cut 5 bases from V and 6 bases from J, with 11 bases between. CDR3 in DNA: TGTGCCAGCAGTCGCCAACAGGGAAACATTCAGTACTTC. Protein sequence: CASSRQQGNIQYF.